This TCR beta chain was recovered during a study of regulatory T cells in long-lasting Graves disease. The CDR3 is 17 residues long. V lost 0 bases and J lost 6; bases outside the gene matches: 9. Time point: newly diagnosed GD, antithyroid drugs for less than 3 months. Preparation of the TCR library used RNA extracted from PBMCs. With iRepertoire HTBI primers and Arm-PCR of CDR3 regions, TCR beta libraries were built. MiXCR, applied by TCRdb to the multiplex PCR reads, yields one record per CDR3 protein. The repertoire includes roughly 440,000 distinct CDR3 sequences, over 15% of them detected once, and 20% to 25% sits in the top ten. These records were also assigned to another study, of T cells in Graves' hyperthyroidism and ophthalmopathy.

This rearrangement joins TRBV12-3 or TRBV12-4 to TRBJ2-7; 12 bases match TRBD2. This sequence was found in a woman younger than 30 with Graves disease. The source material was peripheral blood mononuclear cells (PBMCs), sampled at new diagnosis, from a patient treated with antithyroid drugs. CDR3 sequence: CASSLAIRLAGAGEQYF. In DNA, the CDR3 is TGTGCCAGCAGTTTAGCGATTCGACTAGCGGGAGCAGGCGAGCAGTACTTC.